These 12 T cell receptor beta chains were all obtained from the same sample, sequenced in a study of cytomegalovirus exposure and HLA in healthy donors. The primer mix had 60 Vbeta and 13 Jbeta primers. The method was immunoSEQ multiplex PCR; TCRdb's version includes in-frame clones alone and lacks a portion of them. Counted here are over 80,000 clones, 65% to 80% occurring once; the ten biggest clones make up roughly an eighth. The sequenced sample was PBMCs. These receptors all stem from a woman in her 70s in good health and CMV-seropositive.

The rearrangement uses TRBV5-1 and TRBJ1-5; D might be TRBD1 (5 bases). The germline gives CDR1 SGHRS, CDR2 YFSETQ. Deletions cut 0 bases from V and 5 bases from J, with 9 bases between. This CDR3 is built from 14 residues. Written as DNA, the CDR3 is TGCGCCAGCAGCTTGGAGGGGTCGGATCAGCCCCAGCATTTT. It specifies CASSLEGSDQPQHF.

The chain combines TRBV5-8 with TRBJ2-5, with D unresolved. Germline V lookup: CDR1 SGHTS, CDR2 YDEGEE. The V end lost 0 bases, the J end lost 2 bases, and 17 bases lay between the germline ends. The CDR3 covers 17 residues. CDR3 sequence (DNA): TGTGCCAGCAGCTTGGGGTTCCGGTCAGACAAGCAAGAGACCCAGTACTTC. This sequence encodes CASSLGFRSDKQETQYF.

This clone was observed once. This sequence joins TRBV5-1 and TRBJ1-4, with no clear D. Trimming pared 5 bases from V and 4 bases from J, leaving 9 bases between. The CDR3 contains 13 residues. The germline CDR1 and CDR2 sequences are SGHRS and YFSETQ. The DNA of the CDR3 is TGCGCCAGCAGTTCGGTTAGTAATGAAAAACTGTTTTTT. It yields the protein CASSSVSNEKLFF.

This clone was detected only a few times. V and J are TRBV7-2 and TRBJ2-1; 9 positions match TRBD1. Germline V CDR1 and CDR2: SGHTA, FQGNSA. The V gene end was trimmed by 4 bases and the J gene end by 7 bases; junction bases not matched to a gene: 8. The CDR3 runs 15 residues. The chain's CDR3 is CASSSAGTGRNEQFF. Here the CDR3 DNA reads TGTGCCAGCAGCTCGGCCGGGACAGGGAGGAATGAGCAGTTCTTC.

This clone was seen more than once but under ten times. The chain couples TRBV7-2 to TRBJ1-5; D unresolved. The CDR3 is 14 amino acids. Germline V gives CDR1 SGHTA, CDR2 FQGNSA. Trimming shortened V by 2 bases and J by 10 bases, and 15 bases separated the two germline ends. As DNA, the CDR3 is TGTGCCAGCAGCTTAATCCTGAGAGGTCAACCCCAGCATTTT. This encodes CASSLILRGQPQHF.

This chain links TRBV9 with TRBJ2-1, with 7 bases aligning to TRBD2. This CDR3 spans 15 amino acids. CDR1 and CDR2 from the germline V gene are SGDLS and YYNGEE. Unmatched junction bases numbered 4, after V lost 4 bases and J lost 0 bases. CDR3 sequence (DNA): TGTGCCAGCAGCAACTGGGGGGGCTCCTACAATGAGCAGTTCTTC. This sequence encodes CASSNWGGSYNEQFF.

The chain couples TRBV10-2 to TRBJ1-5, with TRBD1 identical over 12 bases. The CDR3 loop spans 16 amino acids. J lost 2 bases, V lost 2 bases, and 1 base had no gene match. Germline V gene data show CDR1 as WSHSY and CDR2 as SAAADI. The CDR3, as DNA: TGCGCCAGCAGTGAGGGGACAGGGGGCGGCAATCAGCCCCAGCATTTT. Protein sequence: CASSEGTGGGNQPQHF.

The CDR3 DNA follows: TGTGCCACCAGGGACACTAACACCGGGGAGCTGTTTTTT. Translated, it gives CATRDTNTGELFF. The chain recombines TRBV27 with TRBJ2-2, with D maybe TRBD1 (6 bases). The CDR3 spans 13 residues. CDR1 and CDR2 from the germline V gene are MNHEY and SMNVEV (reference sequence). Trimming left V 10 bases short and J 2 bases short, with 11 bases between.

This clone was seen only a few times. V gene TRBV6-5 combines with J gene TRBJ2-4; D is perhaps TRBD1 (5 bases). The V end was cut by 1 base, the J end by 10 bases, with 11 bases between. This CDR3 has 13 residues. Germline V gene sequence: CDR1 MNHEY, CDR2 SVGAGI. The CDR3 region is CASSYLGLGIQYF. CDR3 nucleotides: TGTGCCAGCAGTTACTTGGGGCTTGGGATTCAGTACTTC.

The chain links TRBV5-1 to TRBJ2-1; 9 nucleotides agree with TRBD1. Per germline, CDR1 SGHRS and CDR2 YFSETQ. The CDR3 is made up of 16 amino acids. Losses at the gene ends were 5 bases for V and 0 bases for J; bases not matched to a gene: 6. CDR3 bases: TGCGCCAGCAGATTCGGGACAGGGAGCTCCTACAATGAGCAGTTCTTC. It yields the protein CASRFGTGSSYNEQFF. The full variable domain, completed using reference TRBV5-1 and TRBJ2-1, is KAGVTQTPRYLIKTRGQQVTLSCSPISGHRSVSWYQQTPGQGLQFLFEYFSETQRNKGNFPGRFSGRQFSNSRSEMNVSTLELGDSALYLCASRFGTGSSYNEQFFGPGTRLTVL.

This clone was found once. The rearrangement joins TRBV30 to TRBJ2-5; 9 nucleotides align to TRBD2. This CDR3 is 16 amino acids long. The V gene end was trimmed by 0 bases and the J gene end by 5 bases; junction bases not matched to a gene: 10. CDR1 is GTSNPN and CDR2 is SVGIG in the germline V gene (reference sequence). The CDR3 DNA reads TGTGCCTGGAGTGTTGGCGGGAGGGCCTGGGGGGAGACCCAGTACTTC. It is translated as CAWSVGGRAWGETQYF.

Details on this clone: At one boundary the junction diverges from the germline segment, which might be a read error. V usage is TRBV6-1 and J usage is TRBJ2-7, with D maybe TRBD1 (7 bases). CDR1 MNHNS and CDR2 SASEGT come from the germline V gene. CDR3 length: 11 amino acids. Here the CDR3 DNA reads TGTGCCAGCAGCGAGAAGGAGGGACAGTCTTTC. It translates to CASSEKEGQSF.